The clone carrying this TCR beta chain was seen at least ten times. MiXCR was run by TCRdb on the PCR reads, yielding one entry per CDR3 protein. The repertoire holds 600,000 to 650,000 distinct CDR3 sequences, with roughly 21% as singletons. The entry originates in a study of molecular identifiers for immune sequencing clone quantification. This TCR derives from a human donor in good health. Some libraries in this study had Jurkat cell RNA spiked in. Input material: naive CD8+ T cells from blood, with Jurkat cell RNA spiked in. Described subset: FACS-sorted CD8+CD4-CCR7+CD45RA+ naive T cells.

The CDR3 protein is CASSLQLSGGYEQYF. CDR3 in DNA: TGTGCCAGCAGCCTCCAGCTGAGCGGGGGTTACGAGCAGTACTTC. This rearrangement joins TRBV13 to TRBJ2-7; 8 nucleotides align to TRBD2. After removal of 5 bases from V and 4 bases from J, the junction contained 10 bases not matched to a gene. The length of the CDR3 is 15 residues. The germline V gene has CDR1 PRHDT and CDR2 FYEKMQ (reference sequence).